This T cell receptor beta chain was identified in a study of PD-1 blockade in classical Hodgkin lymphoma. The study's findings and limits: Sources of repertoire differences remain undefined, possibly disease activity or prior therapy. Relapsed/refractory patients reportedly had lower baseline diversity than newly diagnosed patients.

Remarks on this clone: Its antigen is not known.

Each patient experienced a relapse that followed autologous stem cell transplantation, and brentuximab vedotin exposure varied. Germline V CDR1 and CDR2: SGHRS, YFSETQ. V dropped 0 bases and J dropped 7; count of bases not matched to a gene: 10. CDR3 length equals 16 residues. Libraries were prepared by immunoSEQ multiplex PCR; TCRdb keeps only in-frame clonotypes and omits some of them. The data contain 150,000 or so clones, approximately 80% of them singletons. The receptor was derived from a human donor with classical Hodgkin lymphoma. The chain uses TRBV5-1 and TRBJ1-2; TRBD1 matches at 9 bases. This specimen consisted of peripheral blood mononuclear cells (PBMCs), obtained before the second cycle of nivolumab. CDR3 loop: CASSLEPQGAQGGYTF. The CDR3 DNA reads TGCGCCAGCAGCTTGGAGCCACAGGGGGCGCAGGGTGGCTACACCTTC.